The 14 T cell receptor beta chains below come from one sample, sequenced in a study of vaccination effects on CD4 cells after COVID-19. Their cognate antigens are unknown. Before sequencing, viral peptide pools were used by the ViraFEST assay to expand antigen-specific CD4+ T cells. The authors isolated CD4+ T cells after around 9 days of culture. Vaccine recipients had no previous SARS-CoV-2 infection; their nucleocapsid antibodies were negative. Using immunoSEQ multiplex PCR, the repertoire was profiled, and TCRdb retains in-frame clones only, with some absent. Seen here are tens of thousands of clones, roughly 74% observed once, and the top ten hold 2.5% to 3.5%. Sample: CD4+ T cells from PBMCs cultured with HCoV-NL63 spike peptides, taken before COVID-19 vaccination. These receptors all stem from a human donor who received a COVID-19 vaccine.

This chain links TRBV12-3 or TRBV12-4 with TRBJ2-5, with a tentative D call TRBD2 (7 bases). V was cut by 5 bases and J by 5 bases, with 9 bases left in between. This CDR3 is built from 12 residues. The CDR3: CASSRGGETQYF. The CDR3 DNA is TGTGCCAGCAGTAGGGGGGGGGAGACCCAGTACTTC.

The chain couples TRBV24-1 to TRBJ2-5; 7 nucleotides line up with TRBD2. Per germline, CDR1 KGHDR and CDR2 SFDVKD. Losses at the gene ends were 2 bases for V and 0 bases for J; bases not matched to a gene: 5. The CDR3 totals 16 residues. The CDR3 nucleotides read TGTGCCACCAGTGATTCGGGGGGAAAGAACCAAGAGACCCAGTACTTC. It is translated as CATSDSGGKNQETQYF.

V is TRBV24-1 and J is TRBJ2-5; 7 bases fit TRBD2. With 1 base clipped from V and 1 base from J, the junction kept 11 bases outside the gene matches. From germline, CDR1 is KGHDR and CDR2 SFDVKD. The CDR3 contains 18 residues. Here the CDR3 reads CATSDLPRGGGGQETQYF. The CDR3 DNA reads as TGTGCCACCAGTGATTTACCTCGGGGTGGGGGGGGCCAAGAGACCCAGTACTTC.

The chain employs TRBV18 and TRBJ2-7; 7 bases agree with TRBD2. Germline values: CDR1 KGHSH, CDR2 LQKENI. V shed 2 bases and J 7 bases; nucleotides not matched to a gene: 8. This CDR3 is 14 amino acids long. CDR3 sequence: CASSPGPAGFEQYV. The CDR3 nucleotides read TGTGCCAGCTCACCAGGTCCAGCGGGGTTTGAGCAGTACGTC.

This chain connects TRBV29-1 to TRBJ1-4, with a tentative D call TRBD1 (5 bases). CDR1 is SQVTM, CDR2 ANQGSEA, per germline. The CDR3 sequence is 12 residues long. V gave up 4 bases and J gave up 4 bases, with 7 bases separating them. In DNA, the CDR3 is TGCAGCGTTGCGCAGGGTAATGAAAAACTGTTTTTT. As protein: CSVAQGNEKLFF.

The chain is built from TRBV5-1 and TRBJ2-2; maybe TRBD2 (6 bases). CDR1 is SGHRS, CDR2 YFSETQ, per germline. The CDR3 totals 14 residues. With 0 bases removed from V and 4 bases from J, the gap between germline ends came to 7 bases. CDR3 loop: CASSLVAATGELFF. The CDR3, as DNA: TGCGCCAGCAGCTTGGTAGCGGCCACCGGGGAGCTGTTTTTT.

The chain couples TRBV28 to TRBJ1-6; D not certain. CDR3 length: 15 residues. Trimming took off 6 bases at V and 0 bases at J, with 9 bases between the two ends. Looked up from germline, CDR1 is MDHEN and CDR2 is SYDVKM. Here the CDR3 DNA reads TGTGCCAGCAGCCCGATTAGCTCCTATAATTCACCCCTCCACTTT. As protein: CASSPISSYNSPLHF.

V and J are TRBV12-5 and TRBJ2-2; D is unclear. Trimming shortened V by 4 bases and J by 4 bases, and 16 bases separated the two germline ends. The CDR3 consists of 16 residues. Germline-derived CDR1 and CDR2 are LGHNT and FRNRAP. CDR3 amino acids: CASGSGRGSGTGELFF. CDR3 coding DNA: TGTGCTAGTGGTTCCGGGCGCGGCTCGGGCACCGGGGAGCTGTTTTTT.

The V gene is TRBV25-1, the J gene TRBJ1-1; weak D call: TRBD1 (5 bases). Germline CDR1 and CDR2: MGHDK and SYGVNS. This CDR3 has 17 amino acids. Trimming took 2 bases from V and 1 from J, leaving 17 bases between them. This chain's CDR3 is CASSEVGRLTRNTEAFF. The DNA of the CDR3 is TGTGCCAGCAGTGAAGTGGGACGCCTGACGAGGAACACTGAAGCTTTCTTT.

Only one count was recorded for this clone. The rearrangement joins TRBV29-1 to TRBJ1-3; D is perhaps TRBD1 (5 bases). V was cut by 7 bases and J by 0 bases, with 10 bases left in between. This CDR3 is 13 amino acids long. CDR1 is SQVTM and CDR2 is ANQGSEA in the germline V gene. The CDR3 DNA reads as TGCAGCGCGGGGGTTAGCTCTGGAAACACCATATATTTT. It specifies CSAGVSSGNTIYF.

This rearrangement joins TRBV30 to TRBJ2-5; D is tentatively TRBD1 or TRBD2 (5 bases each). V was trimmed by 0 bases and J by 6 bases, leaving 17 bases between them. The CDR3 consists of 15 residues. Germline CDR1 and CDR2: GTSNPN and SVGIG (reference sequence). The CDR3 is CAWSVLRGARKTQYF. The CDR3 DNA is TGTGCCTGGAGTGTACTTAGAGGGGCAAGAAAGACCCAGTACTTC.

The DNA for the CDR3 is TGTGCCAGCAGTTCACGCGGGACAGGAAGTCAGCCCCAGCATTTT. It translates to CASSSRGTGSQPQHF. V usage is TRBV28 and J usage is TRBJ1-5, with 8 positions matching TRBD1. Germline V gene data show CDR1 as MDHEN and CDR2 as SYDVKM. V shed 4 bases, J shed 6 bases, and the junction held 8 bases outside the gene matches. The CDR3 is 15 amino acids.

V usage is TRBV4-1 and J usage is TRBJ2-1; 7 nucleotides agree with TRBD2. CDR1 and CDR2 from the germline V gene are MGHRA and YSYEKL. V was clipped by 3 bases and J by 3 bases; unmatched bases: 11. The CDR3 loop spans 17 amino acids. In DNA, the CDR3 is TGCGCCAGCAGCCAGAAACCGGGGGGTATCATCTACAATGAGCAGTTCTTC. Translating gives CASSQKPGGIIYNEQFF.

As concerns this clone: Germline and junction disagree at one end, which may indicate a read error. The rearrangement uses TRBV19 and TRBJ1-2; no reliable D call. Germline CDR1 is LNHDA and CDR2 is SQIVND (reference sequence). This CDR3 is built from 11 residues. CDR3 DNA sequence: TGCGTTACAGCGGCGAACTATGGCTACACCTTC. It yields the protein CVTAANYGYTF. The full variable domain, its missing parts supplied by reference TRBV19 and TRBJ1-2, is DGGITQSPKYLFRKEGQNVTLSCEQNLNHDAMYWYRQDPGQGLRLIYYSQIVNDFQKGDIAEGYSVSREKKESFPLTVTSAQKNPTAFYLCVTAANYGYTFGSGTRLTVV.